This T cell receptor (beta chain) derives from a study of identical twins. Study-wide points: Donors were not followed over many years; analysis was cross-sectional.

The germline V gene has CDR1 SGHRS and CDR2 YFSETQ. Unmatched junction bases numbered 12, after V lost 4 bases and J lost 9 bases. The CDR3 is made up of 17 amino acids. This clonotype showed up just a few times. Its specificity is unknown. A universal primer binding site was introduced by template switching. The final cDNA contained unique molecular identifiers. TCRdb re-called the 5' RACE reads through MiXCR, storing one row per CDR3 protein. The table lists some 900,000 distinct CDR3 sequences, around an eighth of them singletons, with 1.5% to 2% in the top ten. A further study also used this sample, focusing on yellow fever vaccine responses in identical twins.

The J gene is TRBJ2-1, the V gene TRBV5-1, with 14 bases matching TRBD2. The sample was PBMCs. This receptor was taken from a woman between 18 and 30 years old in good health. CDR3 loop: CASSPVTSGGANAEQFF. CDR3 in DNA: TGCGCCAGCAGCCCCGTGACTAGCGGGGGGGCGAACGCTGAGCAGTTCTTC.